The next 25 T cell receptor beta chains were all read from a single sample in a study of CD8+ T cells in alopecia areata. Following RNA extraction, reverse transcription yielded cDNA that acted as the sequencing template. Clones were sequenced by immunoSEQ multiplex PCR, and TCRdb holds only the in-frame ones, with some missing. There are approximately 82,000 clones in the sample; just over 50% occur only once, and under 6.5% lies in the top ten. The sample taken for sequencing was NKG2D-high CD8+ T cells sorted from blood. These TCRs come from a human donor with alopecia areata.

This chain joins TRBV27 and TRBJ2-2; no clear D. V lost 0 bases and J 4 bases, leaving 12 bases between the germline ends. Germline V gene lookup returns CDR1 MNHEY and CDR2 SMNVEV (reference sequence). The CDR3 runs to 16 residues. This CDR3 is CASSLSLVSATGELFF. As DNA, the CDR3 is TGTGCCAGCAGTTTATCGTTGGTTTCGGCCACCGGGGAGCTGTTTTTT.

The chain is built from TRBV28 and TRBJ2-5; tentative D call: TRBD2 (5 bases). Germline values: CDR1 MDHEN, CDR2 SYDVKM. V was pared by 6 bases and J by 2 bases, with 13 bases between. The CDR3 runs 14 residues. CDR3 DNA sequence: TGTGCCAGCAGCCCCCAGGAGGCTCAAGAGACCCAGTACTTC. It specifies CASSPQEAQETQYF.

This clone has just a few counts. In the same sample, other DNA sequences code for this CDR3. J is TRBJ2-1 and V is TRBV13; D gene ambiguous. Germline V gene sequence: CDR1 PRHDT, CDR2 FYEKMQ (reference sequence). The CDR3 consists of 12 residues. V lost 0 bases to trimming and J lost 7 bases, with 4 bases between them. In DNA form, the CDR3 reads TGTGCCAGCAGCTTAGGGCGGAATGAGCAGTTCTTC. This encodes CASSLGRNEQFF. Full variable domain (remainder filled in from reference TRBV13 and TRBJ2-1): AAGVIQSPRHLIKEKRETATLKCYPIPRHDTVYWYQQGPGQDPQFLISFYEKMQSDKGSIPDRFSAQQFSDYHSELNMSSLELGDSALYFCASSLGRNEQFFGPGTRLTVL.

The chain joins TRBV29-1 to TRBJ1-2; D possibly corresponds to TRBD1 (5 bases). Trimming left V 6 bases short and J 4 bases short, with 21 bases between. Germline lookup yields CDR1 SQVTM and CDR2 ANQGSEA. The CDR3 is 15 amino acids. The CDR3 sequence is CSVYTTGTALYGYTF. Written as DNA, the CDR3 is TGCAGCGTCTACACCACCGGGACGGCTCTCTATGGCTACACCTTC.

The gene calls are TRBV4-2 and TRBJ1-2; 7 bases match TRBD1. Germline loops: CDR1 LGHNA, CDR2 YNFKEQ. J gave up 2 bases and V 5 bases, and 11 bases lay outside the gene matches. CDR3 size: 16 residues. CDR3 loop: CASSAPTGRGNYGYTF. In DNA form, the CDR3 reads TGTGCCAGCAGCGCCCCGACAGGGAGAGGGAACTATGGCTACACCTTC.

With respect to this clone: The identical CDR3 is also encoded by other nucleotide sequences in the sample. The chain joins TRBV5-1 to TRBJ2-3, with D unclear. CDR1 SGHRS and CDR2 YFSETQ come from the germline V gene. The CDR3 is made up of 11 amino acids. V was pared by 2 bases and J by 2 bases, with 0 bases between. CDR3: CASSFTDTQYF. CDR3 in DNA: TGCGCCAGCAGCTTCACAGATACGCAGTATTTT.

In its sample, this clone was seen once. The chain uses TRBV18 and TRBJ2-7, with 8 bases that match TRBD2. J was trimmed by 1 base and V by 4 bases; bases with no gene match: 6. CDR1 is KGHSH, CDR2 LQKENI, per germline. This CDR3 comprises 15 residues. CDR3 DNA: TGTGCCAGCTCACTGGCGGGGGGCGAATCCTACGAGCAGTACTTC. It encodes CASSLAGGESYEQYF.

The CDR3 nucleotides read TGCAGCGTTGAAGTGGGCCAAGAGACCCAGTACTTC. This translates into CSVEVGQETQYF. V gene TRBV29-1 combines with J gene TRBJ2-5; no firm D call. V lost 1 base and J lost 1, with 4 bases in between. The CDR3 covers 12 residues. Looked up from germline, CDR1 is SQVTM and CDR2 is ANQGSEA. Drawing the rest from reference TRBV29-1 and TRBJ2-5, the complete variable domain is SAVISQKPSRDICQRGTSLTIQCQVDSQVTMMFWYRQQPGQSLTLIATANQGSEATYESGFVIDKFPISRPNLTFSTLTVSNMSPEDSSIYLCSVEVGQETQYFGPGTRLLVL.

This clone came up a few times. This chain connects TRBV6-6 to TRBJ1-2; D is perhaps TRBD1 (6 bases). V was cut by 10 bases and J by 4 bases, with 22 bases left in between. This CDR3 spans 15 amino acids. Germline values: CDR1 MNHNY, CDR2 SVGAGI (reference sequence). CDR3 nucleotides: TGTGCCACCCAGGGGCAAGGGACCTCTCGCTATGGCTACACCTTC. Encoded protein: CATQGQGTSRYGYTF.

This sequence joins TRBV27 and TRBJ2-5; 8 positions agree with TRBD1. Germline loops: CDR1 MNHEY, CDR2 SMNVEV (reference sequence). Trimming took 2 bases from V and 4 from J; bases not matched to a gene: 6. CDR3 length: 15 amino acids. The CDR3 sequence: CASSLAGQARETQYF. The CDR3 DNA follows: TGTGCCAGCAGTTTAGCGGGACAGGCACGAGAGACCCAGTACTTC.

J is TRBJ2-6 and V is TRBV30, with D unclear. The CDR3 contains 15 residues. Germline V gene sequence: CDR1 GTSNPN, CDR2 SVGIG (reference sequence). Deletions cut 0 bases from V and 0 bases from J, with 6 bases between. The CDR3 region has the DNA TGTGCCTGGAGTGTGCTATCCTCTGGGGCCAACGTCCTGACTTTC. This encodes CAWSVLSSGANVLTF.

In its sample, this clone was seen a few times. This chain connects TRBV29-1 to TRBJ2-7; D call uncertain. The CDR3 is made up of 13 amino acids. V gave up 4 bases and J gave up 0 bases, with 10 bases separating them. Germline-derived CDR1 and CDR2 are SQVTM and ANQGSEA. The CDR3 DNA reads TGCAGCGTTGCCTACTTAAGCTCCTACGAGCAGTACTTC. Residues: CSVAYLSSYEQYF.

The chain recombines TRBV7-9 with TRBJ2-2, with 8 bases fitting TRBD1. The CDR3 covers 16 residues. CDR1 and CDR2 from the germline V gene are SEHNR and FQNEAQ (reference sequence). Trimming cost V 8 bases and J 4 bases; bases outside gene matches: 12. The CDR3 sequence: CASDIAGGASTGELFF. CDR3 DNA sequence: TGTGCCAGCGATATAGCAGGGGGCGCATCCACCGGGGAGCTGTTTTTT.

V usage is TRBV29-1 and J usage is TRBJ2-3; D may correspond to TRBD1 or TRBD2 (5 bases each). The CDR3 is 16 amino acids. Germline CDR1 reads SQVTM; CDR2 reads ANQGSEA. V was pared by 7 bases and J by 0 bases, with 20 bases between. CDR3 in amino acids: CSALDGTMSSTDTQYF. CDR3 bases: TGCAGCGCACTGGACGGGACGATGTCTAGCACAGATACGCAGTATTTT.

The gene calls are TRBV27 and TRBJ1-4; 9 nucleotides match TRBD1. The CDR3 spans 14 residues. Looked up from germline, CDR1 is MNHEY and CDR2 is SMNVEV (reference sequence). With 4 bases clipped from V and 7 bases from J, the junction kept 4 bases outside the gene matches. This CDR3 is CASSSGQGSEKLFF. DNA for the CDR3: TGTGCCAGCAGTTCGGGACAGGGAAGTGAAAAACTGTTTTTT.

The V gene is TRBV27, the J gene TRBJ2-7; 8 bases are shared with TRBD1. CDR1 and CDR2 from the germline V gene are MNHEY and SMNVEV (reference sequence). The V and J ends lost 8 bases and 4 bases, in that order; junction bases with no gene match: 4. This CDR3 contains 12 residues. The CDR3 region has the DNA TGTGCCAGCTCAGGGGGCGCGTACGAGCAGTACTTC. This gives the protein CASSGGAYEQYF.

This clone was seen a handful of times. For the CDR3, the DNA is TGCAGCGTTGAATTCCCTAGCACAGATACGCAGTATTTT. It codes for CSVEFPSTDTQYF. This chain connects TRBV29-1 to TRBJ2-3, with D unresolved. This CDR3 contains 13 residues. The germline gives CDR1 SQVTM, CDR2 ANQGSEA. Trimming stripped 2 bases from V and 0 bases from J, with 6 bases between.

V is TRBV9 and J is TRBJ1-2; tentative D call: TRBD1 (5 bases). The germline V and J ends were trimmed by 4 bases and 1 base, with 11 bases remaining between them. Germline lookup yields CDR1 SGDLS and CDR2 YYNGEE. The CDR3 is 14 amino acids. CDR3 nucleotides: TGTGCCAGCAGCCTAATGGGGGATAACTATGGCTACACCTTC. Protein product: CASSLMGDNYGYTF.

This clone was observed a few times. The CDR3 reads CASSSRQGPTYEQYF. Here the CDR3 DNA reads TGCGCCAGCAGCTCCCGACAGGGGCCGACCTACGAGCAGTACTTC. V usage is TRBV5-1 and J usage is TRBJ2-7, with TRBD1 matching over 8 bases. With 3 bases clipped from V and 2 bases from J, the junction kept 7 bases outside the gene matches. The length of the CDR3 is 15 residues. CDR1 and CDR2 from the germline V gene are SGHRS and YFSETQ.

The chain couples TRBV7-2 to TRBJ1-5; D uncertain. CDR1 is SGHTA and CDR2 is FQGNSA in the germline V gene. With 2 bases removed from V and 0 bases from J, the gap between germline ends came to 8 bases. This CDR3 comprises 15 residues. The DNA for the CDR3 is TGTGCCAGCAGCTTAACGGGTAATAGCAATCAGCCCCAGCATTTT. It specifies CASSLTGNSNQPQHF.

This clone was seen a handful of times. The chain recombines TRBV29-1 with TRBJ2-5; 9 nucleotides match TRBD1. V was pared by 7 bases and J by 5 bases, with 8 bases of the junction left unmatched. CDR1 SQVTM and CDR2 ANQGSEA come from the germline V gene. This CDR3 has 13 residues. This CDR3 is CSATGGDVETQYF. The DNA of the CDR3 is TGCAGCGCCACAGGGGGCGATGTGGAGACCCAGTACTTC.

The genes are TRBV4-3 and TRBJ2-1; D not resolved. V lost 0 bases and J 4 bases, leaving 10 bases between the germline ends. The CDR3 length is 15 residues. The germline V gene encodes CDR1 LGHNA and CDR2 YSLEER. This chain's CDR3 is CASSQDSSNYNEQFF. The CDR3 bases are TGCGCCAGCAGCCAAGACAGTTCGAATTACAATGAGCAGTTCTTC.

Concerning this clone: The same CDR3 can be traced to other DNA sequences in this sample. The chain is built from TRBV5-6 and TRBJ2-7; D may match TRBD1 or TRBD2 (6 bases each). The CDR3 sequence is 12 residues long. From germline, CDR1 is SGHDT and CDR2 YYEEEE. Trimming left V 4 bases short and J 7 bases short, with 12 bases between. CDR3 sequence (DNA): TGTGCCAGCAGCCCGGGGGCAGGGGAGCAGTACTTC. This gives the protein CASSPGAGEQYF.

The chain has TRBV10-1 and TRBJ1-4, with 7 nucleotides matching TRBD1. This CDR3 has 13 residues. Germline V gene sequence: CDR1 WNHNN, CDR2 SYGVQD (reference sequence). V shed 8 bases, J shed 5 bases, and the junction held 5 bases outside the gene matches. CDR3 sequence reads: CASPDRANEKLFF. CDR3 coding DNA: TGCGCCAGCCCAGACAGGGCCAATGAAAAACTGTTTTTT.

This chain joins TRBV27 and TRBJ2-7, with TRBD2 identical over 8 bases. The CDR3 runs 15 residues. Germline values: CDR1 MNHEY, CDR2 SMNVEV (reference sequence). With V trimmed by 6 bases and J by 3 bases, 10 bases remained unmatched. CDR3 protein: CASSSREGLNYEQYF. The CDR3 DNA sequence: TGTGCCAGCAGCTCCCGGGAGGGCCTGAACTACGAGCAGTACTTC.